This T cell receptor beta chain came from a study of cytomegalovirus exposure and HLA in healthy donors. Trimming took 4 bases from V and 4 from J; bases not matched to a gene: 6. In germline, CDR1 is SGHTA, CDR2 FQGTGA. CDR3 size: 15 residues. Primers included in the PCR were 60 Vbeta and 13 Jbeta primers. Clones were sequenced by immunoSEQ multiplex PCR, and TCRdb holds only the in-frame ones, with some missing. The data show under 200,000 clones, about 70% seen once. The source is a woman in her 30s in good health and CMV-seronegative. This sequence joins TRBV7-3 and TRBJ2-1; 8 bases are a match to TRBD2. The sequenced sample was PBMCs. The CDR3 region is CASSSTSVGYNEQFF. The CDR3 DNA reads as TGTGCCAGCAGCTCGACTAGCGTGGGTTACAATGAGCAGTTCTTC.